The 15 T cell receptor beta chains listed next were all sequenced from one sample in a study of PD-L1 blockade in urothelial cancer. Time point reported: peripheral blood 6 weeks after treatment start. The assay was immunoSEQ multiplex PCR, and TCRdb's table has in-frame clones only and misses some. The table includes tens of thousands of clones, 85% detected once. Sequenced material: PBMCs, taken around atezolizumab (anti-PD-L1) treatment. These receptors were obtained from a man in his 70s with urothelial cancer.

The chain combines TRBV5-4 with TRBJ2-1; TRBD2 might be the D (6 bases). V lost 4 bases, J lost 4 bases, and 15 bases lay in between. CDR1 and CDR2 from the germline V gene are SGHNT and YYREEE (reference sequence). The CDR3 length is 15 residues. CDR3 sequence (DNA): TGTGCCAGCAGCCGTGATAGGGGACTTTACAATGAGCAGTTCTTC. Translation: CASSRDRGLYNEQFF.

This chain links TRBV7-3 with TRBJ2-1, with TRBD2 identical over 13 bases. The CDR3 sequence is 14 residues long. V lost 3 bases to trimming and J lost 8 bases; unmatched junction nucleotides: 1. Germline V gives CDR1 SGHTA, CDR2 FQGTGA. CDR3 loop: CASSFGLAGDEQFF. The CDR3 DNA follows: TGTGCCAGCAGCTTCGGACTAGCGGGAGATGAGCAGTTCTTC.

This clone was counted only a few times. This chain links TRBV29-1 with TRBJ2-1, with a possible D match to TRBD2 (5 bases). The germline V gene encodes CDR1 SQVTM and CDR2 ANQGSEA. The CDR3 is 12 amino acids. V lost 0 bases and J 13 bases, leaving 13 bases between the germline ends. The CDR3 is CSVEELTTIQFF. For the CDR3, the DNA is TGCAGCGTTGAAGAGCTGACTACCATTCAGTTCTTC.

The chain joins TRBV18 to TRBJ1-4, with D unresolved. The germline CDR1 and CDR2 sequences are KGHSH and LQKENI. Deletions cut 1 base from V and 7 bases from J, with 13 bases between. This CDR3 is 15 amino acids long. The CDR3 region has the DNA TGTGCCAGCTCACCACGGCAGGCCCGGGGTGAAAAACTGTTTTTT. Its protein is CASSPRQARGEKLFF.

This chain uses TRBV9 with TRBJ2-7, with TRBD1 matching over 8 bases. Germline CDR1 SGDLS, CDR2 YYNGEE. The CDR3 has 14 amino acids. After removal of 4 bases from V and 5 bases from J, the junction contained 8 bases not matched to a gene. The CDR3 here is CASSPRTGKDEQYF. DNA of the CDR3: TGTGCCAGCAGCCCCCGGACAGGGAAGGACGAGCAGTACTTC.

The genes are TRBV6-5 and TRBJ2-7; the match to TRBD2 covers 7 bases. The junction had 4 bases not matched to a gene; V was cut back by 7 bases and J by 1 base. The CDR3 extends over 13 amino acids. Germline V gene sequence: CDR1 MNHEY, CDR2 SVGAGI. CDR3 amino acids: CASTPGRSYEQYF. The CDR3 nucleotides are TGTGCCAGCACCCCCGGGAGGTCCTACGAGCAGTACTTC.

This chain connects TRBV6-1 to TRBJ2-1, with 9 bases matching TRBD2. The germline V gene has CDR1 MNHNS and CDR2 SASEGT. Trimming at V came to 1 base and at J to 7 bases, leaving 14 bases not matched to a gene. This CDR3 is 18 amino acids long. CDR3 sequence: CASSEDLRWREGRNEQFF. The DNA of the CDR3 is TGTGCCAGCAGTGAAGATCTCCGGTGGCGGGAGGGCCGTAATGAGCAGTTCTTC.

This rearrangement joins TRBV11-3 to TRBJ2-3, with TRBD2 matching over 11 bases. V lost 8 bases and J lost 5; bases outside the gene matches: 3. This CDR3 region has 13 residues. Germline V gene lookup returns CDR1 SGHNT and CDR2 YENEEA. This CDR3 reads CASGTSGLDTQYF. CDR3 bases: TGTGCCAGCGGGACTAGCGGCTTAGATACGCAGTATTTT.

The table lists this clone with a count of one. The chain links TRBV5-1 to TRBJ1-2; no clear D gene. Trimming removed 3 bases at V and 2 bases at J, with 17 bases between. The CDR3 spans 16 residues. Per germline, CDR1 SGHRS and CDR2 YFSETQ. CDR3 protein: CASSSNSFATNYGYTF. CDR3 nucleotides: TGCGCCAGCAGCTCGAATTCTTTTGCTACGAACTATGGCTACACCTTC.

The CDR3, as DNA: TGTGCCAGCAGCTTAGTAGCGGGACCCACCGGGGAGCTGTTTTTT. Translating gives CASSLVAGPTGELFF. The chain has TRBV11-2 and TRBJ2-2; TRBD2 aligns across 8 bases. This CDR3 contains 15 residues. Unmatched junction bases numbered 2, after V lost 1 base and J lost 4 bases. Germline assignment: CDR1 SGHAT and CDR2 FQNNGV.

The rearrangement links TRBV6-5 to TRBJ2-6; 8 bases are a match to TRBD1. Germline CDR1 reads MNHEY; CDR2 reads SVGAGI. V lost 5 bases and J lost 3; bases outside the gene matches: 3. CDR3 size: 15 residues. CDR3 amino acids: CASSRTGGGANVLTF. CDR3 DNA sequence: TGTGCCAGCAGTCGAACAGGGGGTGGGGCCAACGTCCTGACTTTC.

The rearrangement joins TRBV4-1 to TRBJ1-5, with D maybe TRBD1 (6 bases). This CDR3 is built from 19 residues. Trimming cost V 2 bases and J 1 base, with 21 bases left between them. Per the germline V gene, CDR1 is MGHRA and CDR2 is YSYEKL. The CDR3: CASSQPSGTRGESNQPQHF. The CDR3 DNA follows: TGCGCCAGCAGCCAACCTTCCGGGACACGGGGAGAGAGCAATCAGCCCCAGCATTTT.

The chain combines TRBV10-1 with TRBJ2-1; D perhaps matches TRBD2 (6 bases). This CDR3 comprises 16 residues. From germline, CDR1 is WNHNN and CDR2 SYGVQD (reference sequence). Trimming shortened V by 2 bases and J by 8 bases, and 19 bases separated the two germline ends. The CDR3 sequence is CASSEARDAKGYEQFF. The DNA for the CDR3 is TGCGCCAGCAGTGAGGCGCGGGACGCCAAGGGGTATGAGCAGTTCTTC.

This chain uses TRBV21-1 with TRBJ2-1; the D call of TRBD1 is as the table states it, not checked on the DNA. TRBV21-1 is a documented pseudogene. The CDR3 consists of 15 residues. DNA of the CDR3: TGTGCCAGCAGCAAAGGACTGCAGGGTGACAATGAGCAGTTCTTC. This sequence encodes CASSKGLQGDNEQFF.

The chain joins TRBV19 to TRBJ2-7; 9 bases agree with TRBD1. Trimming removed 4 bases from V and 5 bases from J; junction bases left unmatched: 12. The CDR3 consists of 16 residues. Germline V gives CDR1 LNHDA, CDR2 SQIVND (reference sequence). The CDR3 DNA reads TGTGCCAGTAGTAATCAGCCGGGACAGGGAATCCACGAGCAGTACTTC. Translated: CASSNQPGQGIHEQYF.